These 2 T cell receptor beta chains were all obtained from the same sample, sequenced in a study of cytomegalovirus exposure and HLA in healthy donors. Measured with immunoSEQ multiplex PCR; TCRdb has only the in-frame clones, and not every one. The profile shows some 110,000 clones, roughly nine tenths of them singletons. Sequencing was carried out using PBMCs. These receptors all come from a man aged 18 to 29 in good health and CMV-seropositive.

The V call is TRBV5-3, the J call TRBJ1-2; D is undetermined. TRBV5-3 has ORF status, its function being uncertain. V lost 2 bases and J 1 base, leaving 12 bases between the germline ends. The CDR3 contains 15 residues. CDR3 sequence (DNA): TGTGCCAGAAGCTTCTATCGTAGAGATAACTATGGCTACACCTTC. Protein sequence: CARSFYRRDNYGYTF.

The V call is TRBV4-1, the J call TRBJ2-4, with TRBD1 identical over 9 bases. The CDR3 is made up of 14 amino acids. V shed 3 bases, J shed 8 bases, and the junction held 5 bases outside the gene matches. Per the germline V gene, CDR1 is MGHRA and CDR2 is YSYEKL. The CDR3 DNA reads as TGCGCCAGCAGCCAGGGGACAGGGATAGACATTCAGTACTTC. Translated: CASSQGTGIDIQYF.